This is a list of T cell receptor beta chains from one sample in a study of monozygotic twins with inflammatory bowel disease. TCRdb reanalyzed the 5' RACE reads, giving one entry per CDR3 protein sequence and no DNA. The sample has more than 300,000 distinct CDR3 sequences. Sequencing used blood. All receptors come from a human donor with ulcerative colitis or Crohn's disease, or a healthy co-twin of an affected twin (not recorded which). Both conserved end residues are part of each CDR3. Fields, in order: V gene, J gene, CDR3 protein.

V gene: TRBV28; J gene: TRBJ2-1; CDR3 protein: CASSPLGVATEQFF
V gene: TRBV18; J gene: TRBJ1-5; CDR3 protein: CASSPAGNQPQHF
V gene: TRBV27; J gene: TRBJ2-3; CDR3 protein: CASSPRDSSVTDTQYF
V gene: TRBV5-1; J gene: TRBJ2-7; CDR3 protein: CASSLGSNEQYF
V gene: TRBV29-1; J gene: TRBJ2-1; CDR3 protein: CSVVVVQPSADEQFF
V gene: TRBV20-1; J gene: TRBJ2-1; CDR3 protein: CSAGGSQGRNEQFF
V gene: TRBV28; J gene: TRBJ2-3; CDR3 protein: CAALRLAGTSTDTQYF
V gene: TRBV27; J gene: TRBJ1-5; CDR3 protein: CASSPGGGLGPQHF
V gene: TRBV4-3; J gene: TRBJ2-1; CDR3 protein: CASSQDNPGNEQFF
V gene: TRBV6-1; J gene: TRBJ1-5; CDR3 protein: CASSEIWGQPQHF
V gene: TRBV20-1; J gene: TRBJ2-1; CDR3 protein: CSARDGTSGRQGHNEQFF
V gene: TRBV7-2; J gene: TRBJ1-1; CDR3 protein: CASRLQGGNTEAFF
V gene: TRBV7-8; J gene: TRBJ1-1; CDR3 protein: CASSAATGWKTEAFF
V gene: TRBV30; J gene: TRBJ2-5; CDR3 protein: CAWSVGETQYF
V gene: TRBV4-3; J gene: TRBJ2-7; CDR3 protein: CASSQDGRKKSYEQYF
V gene: TRBV6-5; J gene: TRBJ2-1; CDR3 protein: CASSYTPPAGGFYNDQFF
V gene: TRBV5-1; J gene: TRBJ1-1; CDR3 protein: CASTREGNTEAFF
V gene: TRBV18; J gene: TRBJ1-2; CDR3 protein: CASSPAGTDYGYTF
V gene: TRBV5-5; J gene: TRBJ2-5; CDR3 protein: CASVWVRPGLETQYF
V gene: TRBV5-1; J gene: TRBJ2-7; CDR3 protein: CASSLSLAASSYEQYF
V gene: TRBV30; J gene: TRBJ2-7; CDR3 protein: CAWSVFGTGLYEQYF
V gene: TRBV30; J gene: TRBJ1-5; CDR3 protein: CAWSVWRGRSNQPQHF
V gene: TRBV28; J gene: TRBJ2-3; CDR3 protein: CASRTPPTDTQYF
V gene: TRBV20-1; J gene: TRBJ2-7; CDR3 protein: CSAKDTSGSPYEQYF
V gene: TRBV5-1; J gene: TRBJ2-2; CDR3 protein: CASSLGYGTGELFF
V gene: TRBV20-1; J gene: TRBJ2-5; CDR3 protein: CSTMDSQETQYF
V gene: TRBV6-2/TRBV6-3; J gene: TRBJ2-1; CDR3 protein: CASSYWGTGLNEQFF
V gene: TRBV6-6; J gene: TRBJ1-3; CDR3 protein: CASTISGNTIYF
V gene: TRBV7-9; J gene: TRBJ2-3; CDR3 protein: CASSLAQGLADTQYF
V gene: TRBV27; J gene: TRBJ2-2; CDR3 protein: CASTKGTASNTGELFF
V gene: TRBV7-9; J gene: TRBJ2-1; CDR3 protein: CASSRERGRQFF
V gene: TRBV7-2; J gene: TRBJ2-1; CDR3 protein: CASSLMGQDYNEQFF
V gene: TRBV14; J gene: TRBJ1-1; CDR3 protein: CASSHTGEAFF
V gene: TRBV4-3; J gene: TRBJ2-7; CDR3 protein: CASSRTYAYEQYF
V gene: TRBV6-5; J gene: TRBJ2-7; CDR3 protein: CASSYSASLNPYEQYF
V gene: TRBV20-1; J gene: TRBJ2-7; CDR3 protein: CSARVGGWQYF
V gene: TRBV7-2; J gene: TRBJ2-7; CDR3 protein: CASSLAGSASYEQYF
V gene: TRBV20-1; J gene: TRBJ2-7; CDR3 protein: CSARDVSGGGGSWYEQYF
V gene: TRBV25-1; J gene: TRBJ1-5; CDR3 protein: CASRRGNQPQHF
V gene: TRBV6-1; J gene: TRBJ2-7; CDR3 protein: CDSSELGTVIYEQYF
V gene: TRBV6-2/TRBV6-3; J gene: TRBJ2-3; CDR3 protein: CASSFPAVSATDTQYF
V gene: TRBV6-2/TRBV6-3; J gene: TRBJ2-3; CDR3 protein: CASHVTSGGPQPGDTQYF
V gene: TRBV29-1; J gene: TRBJ1-2; CDR3 protein: CSGSPQGSDYGYTF
V gene: TRBV27; J gene: TRBJ1-6; CDR3 protein: CASSFGTDYSPLHF
V gene: TRBV18; J gene: TRBJ1-1; CDR3 protein: CASSRNGGMDTEAFF
V gene: TRBV7-2; J gene: TRBJ1-5; CDR3 protein: CASSRIGGNQPQHF
V gene: TRBV6-2/TRBV6-3; J gene: TRBJ2-7; CDR3 protein: CASVQAGGLHEQYF
V gene: TRBV20-1; J gene: TRBJ2-1; CDR3 protein: CSAGVHPGLAGGVQFF
V gene: TRBV6-4; J gene: TRBJ2-1; CDR3 protein: CASSEEGGFSYNEQFF
V gene: TRBV6-6; J gene: TRBJ1-3; CDR3 protein: CASGSGNTIYF
V gene: TRBV15; J gene: TRBJ1-4; CDR3 protein: CATSRAKGGGEKLFF
V gene: TRBV6-1; J gene: TRBJ1-5; CDR3 protein: CASNGGQPRVEKPQHF
V gene: TRBV7-2; J gene: TRBJ2-6; CDR3 protein: CASSSDRGSGANVLTF
V gene: TRBV20-1; J gene: TRBJ2-3; CDR3 protein: CSARVGRGTDTQYF
V gene: TRBV11-2; J gene: TRBJ2-3; CDR3 protein: CASSLGFRARSDTQYF
V gene: TRBV5-1; J gene: TRBJ2-5; CDR3 protein: CASSFAGLRQETQYF